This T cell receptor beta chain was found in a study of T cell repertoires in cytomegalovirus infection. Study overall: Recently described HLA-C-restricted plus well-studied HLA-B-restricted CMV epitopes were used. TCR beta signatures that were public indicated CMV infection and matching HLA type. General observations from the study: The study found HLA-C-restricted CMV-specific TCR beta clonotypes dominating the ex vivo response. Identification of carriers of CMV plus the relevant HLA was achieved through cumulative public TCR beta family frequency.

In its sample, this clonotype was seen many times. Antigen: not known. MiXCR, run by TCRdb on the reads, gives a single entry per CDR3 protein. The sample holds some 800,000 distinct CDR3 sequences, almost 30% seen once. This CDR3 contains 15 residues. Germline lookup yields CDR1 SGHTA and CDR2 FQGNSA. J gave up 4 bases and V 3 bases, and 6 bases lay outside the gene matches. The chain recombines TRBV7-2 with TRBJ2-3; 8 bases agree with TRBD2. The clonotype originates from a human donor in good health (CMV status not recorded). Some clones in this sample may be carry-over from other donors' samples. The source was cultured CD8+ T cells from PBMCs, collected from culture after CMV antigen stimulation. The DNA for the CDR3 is TGTGCCAGCAGCTTGGGACTAGTATTAGCAGATACGCAGTATTTT. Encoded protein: CASSLGLVLADTQYF.